This entry lists 28 T cell receptor beta chains sequenced from one sample in a study of molecular identifiers for immune sequencing clone quantification. One entry per CDR3 protein, called by TCRdb with MiXCR from the PCR reads. The table has around 300,000 distinct CDR3 sequences, roughly 24% seen once; the top ten hold 0.74%. The sequenced sample consisted of naive CD8+ T cells from blood, with Jurkat cell RNA spiked in. Subset specified: FACS-sorted CD8+CD4-CCR7+CD45RA+ naive T cells. The receptors stem from a human donor in good health. Some libraries in this study had Jurkat cell RNA spiked in.

The chain is built from TRBV20-1 and TRBJ2-7, with unresolved D. V was shortened by 6 bases and J by 4 bases, with 13 bases between the two germline ends. Looked up from germline, CDR1 is DFQATT and CDR2 is SNEGSKA (reference sequence). This CDR3 has 12 residues. CDR3 nucleotide sequence: TGCAGTGCCCCCCAAAACGCTTACGAGCAGTACTTC. Translated: CSAPQNAYEQYF.

A word on this clonotype: Being one base from a much bigger clone, this may be a read error. J is TRBJ2-7 and V is TRBV4-3; 9 bases line up with TRBD1. The CDR3 totals 15 residues. From germline, CDR1 is LGHNA and CDR2 YSLEER. Written as DNA, the CDR3 is TGCGCCAGCAGCCAAGCTCGACAGGGGGGGTACGGGCAGTACTTC. It codes for CASSQARQGGYGQYF.

About this clonotype itself: A much larger clone differs from this one at a single base, so this may be a read error. CDR3 in amino acids: CTSSQGQGINQPQHF. CDR3 nucleotides: TGTACCAGCAGCCAGGGGCAGGGGATCAATCAGCCCCAGCATTTT. The chain employs TRBV3-1 and TRBJ1-5; tentative D call: TRBD1 (6 bases). CDR3 length: 15 amino acids. CDR1 and CDR2 (germline): LGHDT, YNNKEL (reference sequence).

The chain links TRBV9 to TRBJ1-1; tentatively, D is TRBD1 (5 bases). The V gene lost 0 bases and the J gene lost 0 bases, with 18 bases spanning the gap. Germline V CDR1 and CDR2: SGDLS, YYNGEE. There are 18 residues in the CDR3. The CDR3, as DNA: TGTGCCAGCAGCGTAGGGGAAGGGGACCTTTCCATGAACACTGAAGCTTTCTTT. Its translation: CASSVGEGDLSMNTEAFF. Full variable domain (rest looked up from reference TRBV9 and TRBJ1-1): DSGVTQTPKHLITATGQRVTLRCSPRSGDLSVYWYQQSLDQGLQFLIQYYNGEERAKGNILERFSAQQFPDLHSELNLSSLELGDSALYFCASSVGEGDLSMNTEAFFGQGTRLTVV.

Only a few counts were recorded for this clonotype. This rearrangement joins TRBV27 to TRBJ2-7; D gene ambiguous. The V and J ends lost 10 bases and 6 bases respectively, with 13 bases between them. From germline, CDR1 is MNHEY and CDR2 SMNVEV (reference sequence). This CDR3 spans 11 amino acids. For the CDR3, the DNA is TGTGCCACCGAGGCTATGGGCGAGCAGTACTTC. Amino acid sequence: CATEAMGEQYF.

This clonotype was seen only a few times. The V and J genes are TRBV20-1 and TRBJ2-2; 11 bases align to TRBD2. J lost 6 bases, V lost 1 base, and 7 bases had no gene match. The length of the CDR3 is 16 residues. Looked up from germline, CDR1 is DFQATT and CDR2 is SNEGSKA (reference sequence). DNA for the CDR3: TGCAGTGCTAGAGTTGCTAGCGGGAGGAGCGCCGGGGAGCTGTTTTTT. This translates into CSARVASGRSAGELFF.

This clonotype was observed many times. This chain joins TRBV13 and TRBJ2-1; D uncertain. Germline V gene sequence: CDR1 PRHDT, CDR2 FYEKMQ (reference sequence). V gave up 4 bases and J gave up 8 bases, with 9 bases separating them. The CDR3 consists of 12 residues. This chain's CDR3 is CASSSMLDEQFF. The CDR3 DNA sequence: TGTGCCAGCAGCTCGATGCTGGATGAGCAGTTCTTC.

The sample holds one count of this clonotype. A read error may be the cause here, since a much bigger clone is one base away. The chain uses TRBV28 and TRBJ1-5; the D gene is possibly TRBD1 (6 bases). Looked up from germline, CDR1 is MDHEN and CDR2 is SYDVKM. The CDR3 runs 16 residues. CDR3 region: CANSLEQGHSNQPQHF. Here the CDR3 DNA reads TGTGCCAACAGTTTGGAACAGGGTCATAGCAATCAGCCCCAGCATTTT.

As to this clonotype: This may arise from a read error, as a much more abundant clone is one base away. The chain couples TRBV7-9 to TRBJ2-7; D may be TRBD2 (6 bases). Germline values: CDR1 SEHNR, CDR2 FQNEAQ (reference sequence). CDR3 length equals 12 residues. V was trimmed by 5 bases and J by 4 bases, leaving 9 bases between them. The CDR3 loop reads CASSAGRYEQYF. The CDR3 DNA sequence: TGTGCCAGCAGCGCGGGGAGGTACGAGCAGTACTTC.

This clonotype was observed at least ten times. The CDR3 is CRAGMNTEAFF. Here the CDR3 DNA reads TGCAGGGCAGGGATGAACACTGAAGCTTTCTTT. The chain carries TRBV20-1 and TRBJ1-1; possibly TRBD1 for D (5 bases). The CDR3 is made up of 11 amino acids. Germline lookup yields CDR1 DFQATT and CDR2 SNEGSKA (reference sequence).

This clonotype was detected many times. The rearrangement joins TRBV29-1 to TRBJ1-2; TRBD1 aligns across 8 bases. Germline lookup yields CDR1 SQVTM and CDR2 ANQGSEA. This CDR3 has 12 residues. V shed 7 bases and J 2 bases; nucleotides not matched to a gene: 3. This CDR3 reads CSAGTGNYGYTF. CDR3 bases: TGCAGCGCGGGGACAGGCAACTATGGCTACACCTTC.

To note about this clonotype: At one end the junction does not follow the germline gene, possibly because of a read error. The J gene is TRBJ2-1, the V gene TRBV6-5; possible D gene TRBD2, 7 bases. The CDR3 is 14 amino acids. Germline assignment: CDR1 MNHEY and CDR2 SVGAGI. CDR3 coding DNA: TGTGCCAACAGTTACGCGGGGGCGTACAATGAGCAGTTCTTC. This gives the protein CANSYAGAYNEQFF.

The rearrangement uses TRBV24-1 and TRBJ2-1, with no clear D. V dropped 0 bases and J dropped 6 bases, with 11 bases sitting between them. The CDR3 totals 15 residues. Per germline, CDR1 KGHDR and CDR2 SFDVKD. The DNA for the CDR3 is TGTGCCACCAGTGATTTGGCACAGCCCCCCAATGAGCAGTTCTTC. This sequence encodes CATSDLAQPPNEQFF.

The V gene is TRBV12-3 or TRBV12-4, the J gene TRBJ1-1; D is uncertain. The CDR3 is made up of 13 amino acids. The V gene lost 4 bases and the J gene lost 0 bases, with 6 bases spanning the gap. CDR3 nucleotide sequence: TGTGCCAGCAGTTCAGGACTGAACACTGAAGCTTTCTTT. It translates to CASSSGLNTEAFF.

In this sample, this clonotype turned up a few times. At one boundary the junction diverges from the germline segment, which might be a read error. This sequence joins TRBV7-8 and TRBJ2-5, with 7 positions matching TRBD2. This CDR3 has 16 amino acids. Germline CDR1 and CDR2: SGHVS and FQNEAQ. The CDR3 region is CASSSIGGLTQEPQYF. The CDR3 region has the DNA TGTGCCAGCAGCTCAATTGGGGGACTAACTCAAGAGCCCCAGTACTTC. Looking up the rest from reference TRBV7-8 and TRBJ2-5 gives the full variable domain: GAGVSQSPRYKVAKRGQDVALRCDPISGHVSLFWYQQALGQGPEFLTYFQNEAQLDKSGLPSDRFFAERPEGSVSTLKIQRTQQEDSAVYLCASSSIGGLTQEPQYFGPGTRLLVL.

Notes on this clonotype: Since a much larger clone is just one base distant, this may be a read error. The gene calls are TRBV18 and TRBJ2-3; 7 bases fit TRBD2. Trimming took 3 bases from V and 8 from J; bases not matched to a gene: 8. The length of the CDR3 is 14 residues. In germline, CDR1 is KGHSH, CDR2 LQKENI. CDR3: CASSPEKREGTQYF. In DNA, the CDR3 is TGTGCCAGCTCACCTGAGAAGAGGGAGGGTACGCAGTATTTT. Using reference TRBV18 and TRBJ2-3 for the parts outside the CDR3, the full variable domain is NAGVMQNPRHLVRRRGQEARLRCSPMKGHSHVYWYRQLPEEGLKFMVYLQKENIIDESGMPKERFSAEFPKEGPSILRIQQVVRGDSAAYFCASSPEKREGTQYFGPGTRLTVL.

This clonotype has ten or more counts. A junction boundary mismatches the germline segment, possibly from a read error. V and J are TRBV12-3 or TRBV12-4 and TRBJ2-3; the match to TRBD2 covers 8 bases. The CDR3 sequence is 12 residues long. CDR3 loop: CASSLAGDTQYF. The DNA for the CDR3 is TGTGCCAGCAGCTTAGCGGGGGATACGCAGTATTTT.

CDR3 region: CAWSSWVTGNTIYF. The CDR3 DNA reads as TGTGCCTGGAGCAGCTGGGTAACTGGAAACACCATATATTTT. The V call is TRBV30, the J call TRBJ1-3, with no clear D. There are 14 residues in the CDR3. The germline gives CDR1 GTSNPN, CDR2 SVGIG (reference sequence). The V end lost 3 bases, the J end lost 2 bases, and 11 bases lay between the germline ends.

The rearrangement links TRBV28 to TRBJ1-6, with unresolved D. The CDR3 consists of 14 residues. V lost 5 bases and J lost 4, with 9 bases in between. CDR1 and CDR2 from the germline V gene are MDHEN and SYDVKM. The CDR3: CASSVTRYNSPLHF. CDR3 DNA sequence: TGTGCCAGCAGTGTCACTCGTTATAATTCACCCCTCCACTTT.

This chain joins TRBV12-3 or TRBV12-4 and TRBJ2-3, with TRBD2 matching 7 bases. V trimming: 8 bases; J trimming: 1 base; junction bases outside the gene matches: 9. The CDR3 consists of 15 residues. Here the CDR3 DNA reads TGTGCCAGCGGAATGCGGGAGTACGGCACAGATACGCAGTATTTT. Translation gives CASGMREYGTDTQYF.

The sample holds a few counts of this clonotype. The gene calls are TRBV6-2 or TRBV6-3 and TRBJ1-1; D gene uncertain. The CDR3 loop spans 13 amino acids. Germline V gives CDR1 MNHEY, CDR2 SVGEGT. V shed 7 bases and J shed 5 bases, with 14 bases lying between them. CDR3 coding DNA: TGTGCCAGCACCTACGGCGGGGTAACTGAAGCTTTCTTT. Protein product: CASTYGGVTEAFF.

This clonotype was observed a few times. The rearrangement joins TRBV9 to TRBJ2-3; 8 bases line up with TRBD1. Germline V gives CDR1 SGDLS, CDR2 YYNGEE. V dropped 7 bases and J dropped 0; count of bases not matched to a gene: 10. This CDR3 has 16 residues. The CDR3 reads CASGARTGPSTDTQYF. The CDR3 coding sequence is TGTGCCAGCGGCGCCCGGACAGGGCCGAGCACAGATACGCAGTATTTT. Variable domain in full (rest from reference TRBV9 and TRBJ2-3): DSGVTQTPKHLITATGQRVTLRCSPRSGDLSVYWYQQSLDQGLQFLIQYYNGEERAKGNILERFSAQQFPDLHSELNLSSLELGDSALYFCASGARTGPSTDTQYFGPGTRLTVL.

Concerning this clonotype: This could be a read error, since a much larger clone is one nucleotide away. This sequence joins TRBV7-6 and TRBJ2-2, with a tentative D call TRBD2 (5 bases). The germline CDR1 and CDR2 sequences are SGHVS and FNYEAQ. The CDR3 consists of 15 residues. CDR3 in amino acids: CASSLDGSYTGEPFF. The DNA of the CDR3 is TGTGCCAGCAGCTTAGACGGCAGCTACACCGGGGAGCCGTTTTTT.

The chain uses TRBV27 and TRBJ2-2, with 8 bases lining up with TRBD2. Germline loops: CDR1 MNHEY, CDR2 SMNVEV (reference sequence). The CDR3 totals 12 residues. The trim removed 6 bases at V and 10 bases at J, leaving 4 bases unmatched. The CDR3 DNA is TGTGCCAGCAGAGGCGGGGGGAAGGAGCTGTTTTTT. Residues: CASRGGGKELFF.

Only a few counts were recorded for this clonotype. The chain joins TRBV6-2 or TRBV6-3 to TRBJ2-5, with D possibly matching TRBD2 (6 bases). The CDR3 loop spans 14 amino acids. Trimming took off 6 bases at V and 2 bases at J, with 13 bases between the two ends. In germline, CDR1 is MNHEY, CDR2 SVGEGT. CDR3 amino acids: CASSGGRQQETQYF. The DNA of the CDR3 is TGTGCCAGCAGCGGGGGACGGCAACAAGAGACCCAGTACTTC.

This clonotype has at least ten counts. This chain uses TRBV19 with TRBJ1-4; maybe TRBD1 (5 bases). The germline V and J ends were trimmed by 7 bases and 7 bases, with 16 bases remaining between them. Germline CDR1 LNHDA, CDR2 SQIVND (reference sequence). The CDR3 extends over 14 amino acids. The CDR3 sequence is CASIGTRGSEKLFF. The CDR3 nucleotides are TGTGCCAGTATCGGGACCCGGGGGAGTGAAAAACTGTTTTTT.

The sample holds a few counts of this clonotype. This sequence joins TRBV27 and TRBJ2-2; D is tentatively TRBD1 or TRBD2 (5 bases each). The germline V gene encodes CDR1 MNHEY and CDR2 SMNVEV (reference sequence). The CDR3 runs to 16 residues. V lost 8 bases and J 0 bases, leaving 16 bases between the germline ends. CDR3 nucleotides: TGTGCCAGCGCGAAGGATCCGGGACCGAACACCGGGGAGCTGTTTTTT. Protein: CASAKDPGPNTGELFF.

This clonotype turned up a few times. This chain joins TRBV6-6 and TRBJ2-4; either TRBD1 or TRBD2 may supply D (5 bases each). CDR1 and CDR2 from the germline V gene are MNHNY and SVGAGI (reference sequence). The CDR3 is made up of 16 amino acids. The V and J ends lost 5 bases and 0 bases respectively, with 14 bases between them. CDR3 region: CASSTSGQTAKNIQYF. The CDR3 coding sequence is TGTGCCAGCAGTACATCGGGGCAGACAGCCAAAAACATTCAGTACTTC.